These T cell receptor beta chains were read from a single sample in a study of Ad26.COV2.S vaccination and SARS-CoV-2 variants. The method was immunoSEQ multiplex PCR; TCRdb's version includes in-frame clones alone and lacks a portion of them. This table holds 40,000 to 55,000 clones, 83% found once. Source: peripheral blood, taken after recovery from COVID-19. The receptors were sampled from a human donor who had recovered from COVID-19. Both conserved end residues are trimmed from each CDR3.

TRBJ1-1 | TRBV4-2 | ASSPPSDGMYAF
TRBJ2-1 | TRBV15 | ATSRVEGLAGDNEQF
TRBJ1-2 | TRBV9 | ASSTDRGQAYGYT
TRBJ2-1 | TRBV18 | ASSPPDTGGSNEQF
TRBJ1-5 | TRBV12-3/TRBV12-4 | ASTSLGNQPQH
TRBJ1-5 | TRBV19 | ASKDRQGGMQNPQH
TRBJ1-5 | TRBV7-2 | ASSLVGEISNQPQH
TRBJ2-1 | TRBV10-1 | ASSDPARNEQF
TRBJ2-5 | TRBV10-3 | AISDNGGGRETQY
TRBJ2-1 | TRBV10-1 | ASSVWGDSYNEQF
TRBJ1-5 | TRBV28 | ASSSQVDSNQPQH
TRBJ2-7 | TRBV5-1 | ASSLPTGTSPRGEQY
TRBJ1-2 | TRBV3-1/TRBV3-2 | ASSLTFQQGYGYT
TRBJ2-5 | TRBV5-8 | ASSLAGLAAVGETQY
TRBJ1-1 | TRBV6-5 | ASRDGQGSNTEAF
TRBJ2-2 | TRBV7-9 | ASSWGQGASGELF
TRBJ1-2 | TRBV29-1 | SVDLGLQNYGYT
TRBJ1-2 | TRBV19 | ASIGGNRGYT
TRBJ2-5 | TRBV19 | ASSTLGETQY
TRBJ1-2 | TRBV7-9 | ASSPVGTGLIGYT
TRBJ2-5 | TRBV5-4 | ASSLYGQETQY
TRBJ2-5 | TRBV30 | AWSGAGPGTQY
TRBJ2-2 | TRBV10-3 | AISELAEGVRELF
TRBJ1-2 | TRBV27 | ASSSQRGYGYT
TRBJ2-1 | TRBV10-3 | AISESVQGDEQF
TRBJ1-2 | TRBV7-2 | ASSPGQPNGYT
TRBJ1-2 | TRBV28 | ASSLSGGYT
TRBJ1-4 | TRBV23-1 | ASSQLGRGTNEKLF
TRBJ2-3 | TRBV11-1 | ASSSVWDRGTDTQY
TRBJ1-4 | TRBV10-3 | AISSDRELF
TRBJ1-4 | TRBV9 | ASSKYSGQGLATNEKLF
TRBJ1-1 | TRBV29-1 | SCVVSWNTEAF
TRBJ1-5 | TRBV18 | ASSLGTGNQPQH
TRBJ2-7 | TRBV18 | ASSPQERYEQY
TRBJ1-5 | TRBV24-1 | ATSAGRNSQPQH
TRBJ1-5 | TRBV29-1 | SVGETGFQPQH
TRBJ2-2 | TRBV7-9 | ASSQAIPGELF
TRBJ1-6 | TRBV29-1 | SVSPGTGANSPLH
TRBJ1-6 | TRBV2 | ASSDKRETGSYNSPLH
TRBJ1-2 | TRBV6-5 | ASRTGQANYGYT
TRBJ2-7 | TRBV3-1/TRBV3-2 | ASSQDSSGRGEQY
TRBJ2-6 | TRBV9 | ASSNRQLTSGANVLT
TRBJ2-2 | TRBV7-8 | ASSSEDRVTGELF
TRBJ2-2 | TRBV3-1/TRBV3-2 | ASSQDNGGELF
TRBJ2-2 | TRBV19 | ASRRRQGAGTGELF
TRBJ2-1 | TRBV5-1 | ASSLEGQVYYNEQF
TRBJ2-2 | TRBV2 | ASDRATGELF
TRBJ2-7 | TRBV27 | ASSRTLTYEQY
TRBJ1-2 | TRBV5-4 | ASSLEPDNYGYT
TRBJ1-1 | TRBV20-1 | SAIELTEAF